Included here is one TCR beta chain sequence, with context. Antigen unknown. TCRdb fed the RT-PCR reads into MiXCR, producing one record per CDR3 protein. The sample has about 34,000 distinct CDR3 sequences, about 63% seen once. This record belongs to a study of yellow fever vaccine responses in identical twins. Regarding the study as a whole: It has been reported that, in twins, the vaccine T cell response seemed partly convergent and partly personalized.

This sample comprised T cells from blood (PBMCs), unsorted or a sorted subset (not recorded which), obtained before or after yellow fever vaccination (not recorded which). The TCR sequence derives from a woman under 30 who received the yellow fever vaccine.

CDR3 residues: CASSLRRAQPSSYEQYF. The CDR3, as DNA: TGTGCCAGCAGCCTAAGACGAGCGCAACCTAGCTCCTACGAGCAGTACTTC. The chain joins TRBV2 to TRBJ2-7; D unresolved. CDR3 length equals 17 residues. Germline assignment: CDR1 SNHLY and CDR2 FYNNEI. V gave up 6 bases and J gave up 0 bases, with 21 bases separating them.